A selection of T cell receptor beta chains follows, all from one sample in a study of T cells after posttransplantation cyclophosphamide. Assay: immunoSEQ multiplex PCR; the TCRdb copy retains only in-frame clones and omits some. The repertoire has under 30,000 clones, none seen only once; the ten largest take around 3%. Sequenced sample: PBMCs. The receptors here all came from a woman in her sixties or seventies in good health, CMV-negative, and a related stem cell transplant donor. The CDR3 runs from the conserved cysteine through the conserved F or W.

J | V | CDR3
TRBJ1-1 | TRBV11-2 | CASSFPGRTEAFF
TRBJ1-2 | TRBV30 | CAWRAGSNGYTF
TRBJ2-7 | TRBV4-1 | CASSQQTGGYEQYF
TRBJ2-7 | TRBV4-1 | CASSLRGEGGYEQYF
TRBJ1-1 | TRBV2 | CAGTLDRGAFF
TRBJ1-2 | TRBV7-6 | CASSFDGQGGYTF
TRBJ1-4 | TRBV25-1 | CASSDRHLNEKLFF
TRBJ1-1 | TRBV6-1 | CASSLTGGPEAFF
TRBJ2-1 | TRBV6-4 | CASSDFKGEQFF
TRBJ2-1 | TRBV7-9 | CASSPIRRSSYNEQFF
TRBJ2-7 | TRBV10-3 | CATTGQDNSYEQYF
TRBJ2-3 | TRBV27 | CASQGLAGATDTQYF
TRBJ1-6 | TRBV2 | CASSGDRWRSPLHF
TRBJ1-6 | TRBV28 | CASSKIHPFSPLHF
TRBJ1-4 | TRBV6-6 | CASSLQGIGKLFF
TRBJ2-3 | TRBV6-6 | CASSSLGRGGIDTQYF
TRBJ1-1 | TRBV12-3/TRBV12-4 | CASSPQSQGFNTEAFF
TRBJ1-5 | TRBV12-3/TRBV12-4 | CASRTETGVDQPQHF
TRBJ2-1 | TRBV19 | CATPLWASGGTDNEQFF
TRBJ2-3 | TRBV7-9 | CASSLFGDTQYF
TRBJ2-5 | TRBV6-5 | CASSEPLRRETQYF